This record concerns one TCR beta chain sequence. Its antigen is not yet known. Base quality data are lacking; no much larger clone is found one base away. The method behind the library was 5' RACE. The sample was run on an Illumina HiSeq 2500. A second PCR of roughly 7 to 11 cycles was performed with a sample-barcoded 5' primer and a J-beta primer mix. A unique molecular identifier was introduced onto each TCR beta cDNA molecule by a template-switch 5' adaptor carrying 12 random nucleotides. Each sample yielded at least 2.5 million CDR3-containing paired-end reads. First-strand cDNA synthesis was performed from all RNA using the Mint cDNA synthesis kit, with priming by a TRBC-specific oligonucleotide. All cDNA was treated with uracil-DNA glycosylase and then went through a first 18-cycle PCR with the universal primers M1SS and BC2_uni_R. The published analysis was carried out like this. Each sample was normalized by randomly selecting 1 million high-quality reads, each carrying a distinct molecular identifier. Reads sharing molecular identifiers were discarded rather than binned into consensus sequences. MiTCR, run with a Q25 quality threshold and the strictest error-elimination algorithm, handled CDR3 identification, clonotype clustering and error correction. A nonparametric unseen species model using Euler transformation provided a lower-bound estimate of total TCR beta diversity. TCRdb cleaned the public reads at Q25 with fastp, built clones with MiXCR and kept in-frame beta chains. Duplicate CDR3 protein sequences are folded into a single record with the most common DNA and genes. The V and J calls come from TCRdb's annotation, not from the publication. The sample table holds about 780,000 distinct CDR3 sequences, of which around 25% were seen once. 2.5% to 3.5% of the sample comes from the top ten.

The sample is drawn from a study of blood T cells in healthy people across ages (dated by TCRdb to 2013 to 2016). In terms of the full investigation: Template switching captured roughly one uniquely barcoded TCR beta cDNA molecule per two T cells in model experiments. Age-related changes in TCR beta repertoire diversity were measured in the study by deep sequencing normalized with unique cDNA molecular identifiers. Four age groups were formed from the donors: young (average roughly 16 years), middle-aged (roughly 38), aged (62) and long-lived (around 80). For two donors (one aged 18 to 30 and one aged 80 or older), the study analyzed two additional independent replicas of 1 million unique cDNA reads from the same blood draw.

Points the paper makes about the study in general: The percentage of naive T cells measured by flow cytometry correlated strongly with observed TCR beta diversity. Total diversity estimates from one million sequenced T cells were considered lower bounds and underestimates. Compared with the aged group, more naive CD4+ T cells, fewer expanded clones and increased TCR diversity were shown by the long-lived group, suggesting age selection. Because donor CMV infection status was unknown, age-related changes in expanded clonotypes were potentially confounded. Bulk unsorted PBMC profiling prevented conclusive comparison of naive and antigen-experienced compartments. As age increased, observed TCR beta diversity per million T cells dropped in a roughly linear way, and a significant reduction was already evident by age around 41.

Donors were around 37 systemically healthy Caucasian individuals from Russia aged 6 to 90 years. Around 10 milliliters of peripheral blood were collected from each donor into EDTA-treated Vacutainer tubes. Ficoll-Paque density-gradient centrifugation was used to isolate PBMCs, with at least 6.5 million per sample. Total RNA was extracted from PBMCs with Trizol reagent, with at least 5.5 micrograms obtained per sample. For every donor, flow cytometry on a PBMC aliquot measured the percentage of naive CD45RAhigh/CD27high T cells. Counted from cysteine to phenylalanine, this CDR3 has 12 amino acids. Here the CDR3 DNA is all that survives: 36 bases in frame from base 1. At the junction V is shortened by 4 bases and J by 3 bases, with 10 bases in between. CDR1 SQVTM and CDR2 ANQGSEA were looked up in the germline V gene. These sequences were also reported in another study, on T cells of mothers and their children. In that second paper, the authors write: Nine systemically healthy Caucasian individuals served as donors, namely three mothers together with their six children. cDNA synthesis consumed the entire amount of extracted RNA, loaded at around 1.5 ug RNA in each 15 ul reaction. In the second PCR, the M1S primer added sample barcodes and 2-4 random nucleotides. More than 8 million TCR beta CDR3 reads were obtained from each mother, and about 3 million reads were obtained from each child. TCR recombination output is similarly shaped by thymic selection in related and unrelated pairs, with a minor effect exerted by inherited differences. Normalized repertoire overlap in related mother-child pairs was always slightly higher than in unrelated mother-child pairs, but the difference was never significant. No persistent microchimeric T cell clones were found, with a detection sensitivity of 85 to 100 clones per million clonotypes. Deep NGS was used in the study to compare the TCR beta repertoires of mothers and children and to look for features that separate related mother-child pairs from unrelated individuals. Mothers averaged about 40 +/- 4 years of age and children averaged approximately 11 +/- 4 years. Libraries were sequenced on Illumina HiSeq 2000 with 100+100 nt paired-end reads after adapter ligation with NEBNext reagents. To prevent cross-contamination, the mother and child libraries were prepared a month apart and were sequenced in separate runs. For each donor, between about 450,000 and 2,300,000 distinct TCR beta clonotypes were identified. Naive TCR beta clonotypes were estimated from low-frequency clonotypes matched to each donor's FACS-determined naive share, without sorting.

Sequencing was carried out using blood. The rearrangement joined TRBV29-1 to TRBJ2-7; the D gene is unclear. The receptor was derived from a boy aged 10-17 years in good health. CDR3 sequence: CSVVGQNYEQYF. The DNA reads TGCAGCGTTGTTGGGCAGAACTACGAGCAGTACTTC.